This TCR beta chain derives from a study of blood T cell repertoires in COVID-19. Overall study: Samples representing acute and convalescent COVID-19 were sourced from the United States, Italy and Spain.

The germline V gene has CDR1 SEHNR and CDR2 FQNEAQ (reference sequence). Trimming at V came to 5 bases and at J to 1 base, leaving 13 bases not matched to a gene. This CDR3 contains 18 residues. Under the authors' procedure: The authors estimated nucleated cell counts from reference gene primer amplification. This table comes from immunoSEQ multiplex PCR, and its TCRdb copy is limited to in-frame clones, with some not included. That table supplies the V and J calls and clone size; D and trimming were determined from the DNA. This sample yields approximately 52,000 clones, of which over 75% are seen a single time; roughly a tenth belongs to the top ten.

The rearrangement joins TRBV7-9 to TRBJ2-3, with 9 nucleotides matching TRBD2. The clonotype comes from a human donor in a cohort sampled during active COVID-19. Sequencing was done on a sample of peripheral blood. In nucleotides, the CDR3 is TGTGCCAGCAGCCTACAAGGCGGGAGGGCCTCGGGCACAGATACGCAGTATTTT. Translation gives CASSLQGGRASGTDTQYF.